The T cell receptor beta chain described here comes from a study of blood T cell repertoires in COVID-19. Across the whole study: Samples came from the United States, Italy and Spain, spanning acute and convalescent COVID-19. From T cells, B-cell-depleted T cells, or PBMCs came the material, which was cDNA or gDNA.

Under the authors' procedure: Nucleated cell number was recorded as an estimate derived from reference gene primer amplification. Measured with immunoSEQ multiplex PCR; TCRdb has only the in-frame clones, and not every one. Clone size and V and J calls were adopted from that table, with D and trimming inferred from the DNA. The sample consists of roughly 180,000 clones, 86% of them appearing once. Trimming cost V 1 base and J 0 bases, with 9 bases left between them. The CDR3 length is 15 residues. Germline lookup yields CDR1 SGHVS and CDR2 FQNEAQ. The sequence came from a young man with acute or convalescent COVID-19. The chain uses TRBV7-8 and TRBJ1-1; D remains ambiguous. What was sequenced was peripheral blood. This CDR3 reads CASSLVGEMNTEAFF. Here the CDR3 DNA reads TGTGCCAGCAGCTTAGTCGGGGAGATGAACACTGAAGCTTTCTTT.